This T cell receptor (beta chain) is drawn from a study of CD8 T cells in ankylosing spondylitis. For this clonotype: Its antigen is as yet unknown.

Study-wide points: About 8 highly homologous variants formed a TCR beta motif that appeared characteristic of ankylosing spondylitis blood.

TCRdb fed the 5' RACE reads into MiXCR, producing one record per CDR3 protein. The sample shows a few hundred thousand distinct CDR3 sequences, over 15% of them seen only once. Germline assignment: CDR1 SGHVS and CDR2 FNYEAQ. V lost 5 bases to trimming and J lost 6 bases, with 14 bases between them. The CDR3 totals 13 residues. The material sequenced was blood, either unsorted or a sorted T cell fraction (not recorded which). This chain connects TRBV7-6 to TRBJ2-7; D is perhaps TRBD1 or TRBD2 (5 bases each). The TCR originated in a male donor with ankylosing spondylitis or in good health (not recorded which). This CDR3 is CASSPLRGGEQYF. CDR3 DNA: TGTGCCAGCAGCCCGCTGAGGGGCGGCGAGCAGTACTTC.